This entry features one T cell receptor beta chain sequence. There are 13 residues in the CDR3. The germline CDR1 and CDR2 sequences are MNHEY and SVGEGT. Trimming stripped 6 bases from V and 5 bases from J, with 11 bases between. As originally analysed: Nucleated cell counts were estimated from reference gene primer amplification. The table came from immunoSEQ multiplex PCR; TCRdb's copy has only in-frame clones and leaves some out. D and trimming come from the DNA, and the V and J calls and clone size come from that table. The table records around 79,000 clones, 88% of them present only once. The source of the sample is a study of blood T cell repertoires in COVID-19. Study-wide background: The origin of the acute and convalescent COVID-19 samples was the United States, Italy and Spain.

The receptor was isolated from a human donor in a cohort sampled during active COVID-19. Sample: peripheral blood. The V gene is TRBV6-2 or TRBV6-3, the J gene TRBJ2-1; D gene ambiguous. CDR3 protein: CASSIWANNEQFF. In nucleotides, the CDR3 is TGTGCCAGCAGCATTTGGGCCAACAATGAGCAGTTCTTC.